These 13 T cell receptor beta chains originate from one sample sequenced in a study of OX40 agonist ivuxolimab in advanced cancers. Clones were sequenced by immunoSEQ multiplex PCR, and TCRdb holds only the in-frame ones, with some missing. The table has under 45,000 clones, approximately 79% seen once; the top ten hold approximately 10%. Sequences were derived from CD4+ or CD8+ T cells sorted from blood, sampled in a trial of the OX40 agonist ivuxolimab. The source of these receptors is an adult with an advanced solid tumor such as melanoma, head and neck, liver or kidney cancer.

This clone occurred once. This rearrangement joins TRBV10-1 to TRBJ2-3; 8 bases are a match to TRBD1. The CDR3 has 14 amino acids. V shed 6 bases and J 2 bases; nucleotides not matched to a gene: 4. Germline V CDR1 and CDR2: WNHNN, SYGVQD (reference sequence). The CDR3 is CASSGRGLTDTQYF. The CDR3 nucleotides are TGCGCCAGCAGCGGCAGGGGGCTCACAGATACGCAGTATTTT.

The rearrangement joins TRBV5-1 to TRBJ2-3, with 9 bases fitting TRBD2. Germline V CDR1 and CDR2: SGHRS, YFSETQ. The CDR3 runs to 17 residues. Trimming took 0 bases from V and 2 from J; bases not matched to a gene: 7. The CDR3 DNA reads as TGCGCCAGCAGCTTGGTTCCTAGCGGGGCCTACACAGATACGCAGTATTTT. Translated: CASSLVPSGAYTDTQYF.

The chain employs TRBV30 and TRBJ2-7, with D possibly matching TRBD2 (6 bases). Germline-derived CDR1 and CDR2 are GTSNPN and SVGIG (reference sequence). The CDR3 sequence is 13 residues long. V was pared by 1 base and J by 9 bases, with 16 bases between. The CDR3 DNA follows: TGTGCCTGGAGTGCGGGAGACCAGAGGGGGCAGTACTTC. Translation: CAWSAGDQRGQYF.

The V call is TRBV18, the J call TRBJ1-2; weak D call: TRBD1 (5 bases). The CDR3 totals 16 residues. Per germline, CDR1 KGHSH and CDR2 LQKENI. Trimming took 0 bases from V and 8 from J, leaving 19 bases between them. In DNA, the CDR3 is TGTGCCAGCTCACCACCTGGGTCCAGGGCTCCCGGGGGCTACACCTTC. Amino acids: CASSPPGSRAPGGYTF. The full variable domain, with the rest looked up from reference TRBV18 and TRBJ1-2, is NAGVMQNPRHLVRRRGQEARLRCSPMKGHSHVYWYRQLPEEGLKFMVYLQKENIIDESGMPKERFSAEFPKEGPSILRIQQVVRGDSAAYFCASSPPGSRAPGGYTFGSGTRLTVV.

As for this clone: Distinct nucleotide sequences in the sample also encode this CDR3. This sequence joins TRBV5-4 and TRBJ1-1; D remains unclear. The CDR3 length is 15 residues. The germline CDR1 and CDR2 sequences are SGHNT and YYREEE (reference sequence). Trimming cost V 0 bases and J 0 bases, with 9 bases left between them. CDR3 sequence reads: CASSLVGGMNTEAFF. The CDR3 coding sequence is TGTGCCAGCAGCTTGGTTGGAGGAATGAACACTGAAGCTTTCTTT.

The chain is built from TRBV2 and TRBJ1-3; D possibly corresponds to TRBD1 (5 bases). Germline V gene sequence: CDR1 SNHLY, CDR2 FYNNEI. Deletions cut 2 bases from V and 0 bases from J, with 14 bases between. CDR3 length equals 17 residues. The CDR3 nucleotides are TGTGCCAGCAGTGAACCCAGGGAAGAAACCTCTGGAAACACCATATATTTT. Its protein is CASSEPREETSGNTIYF.

This chain uses TRBV27 with TRBJ2-1; D is ambiguous. V was trimmed by 2 bases and J by 10 bases, leaving 15 bases between them. From germline, CDR1 is MNHEY and CDR2 SMNVEV (reference sequence). This CDR3 contains 14 residues. The CDR3 coding sequence is TGTGCCAGCAGTTTAAGTGACCTCGCCTGGGAGCAGTTCTTC. Its protein product is CASSLSDLAWEQFF.

This clone is deemed medium-sized. The same CDR3 can be traced to other DNA sequences in this sample. The chain couples TRBV10-3 to TRBJ1-6; 8 bases are shared with TRBD1. The germline CDR1 and CDR2 sequences are ENHRY and SYGVKD. The CDR3 has 14 residues. With V trimmed by 6 bases and J by 7 bases, 5 bases remained unmatched. Here the CDR3 DNA reads TGTGCCATCAGAGGACAGGGTGACAATTCACCCCTCCACTTT. Translated: CAIRGQGDNSPLHF.

This chain joins TRBV6-1 and TRBJ2-5, with D possibly being TRBD1 (5 bases). The DNA end is more similar to TRBJ2-7, so the J call may be wrong. This CDR3 region has 15 residues. CDR1 and CDR2 from the germline V gene are MNHNS and SASEGT. This CDR3 is CASSEEAGKTYEQYF. DNA for the CDR3: TGTGCCAGCAGTGAAGAGGCAGGGAAAACCTACGAGCAGTACTTC.

This clone was seen a single time. The chain employs TRBV5-1 and TRBJ2-5; 8 nucleotides align to TRBD2. From germline, CDR1 is SGHRS and CDR2 YFSETQ. Trimming took 2 bases from V and 1 from J; bases not matched to a gene: 7. This CDR3 contains 16 residues. For the CDR3, the DNA is TGCGCCAGCAGCTTCGGCCCAAGCGGGGGCCAAGAGACCCAGTACTTC. This translates into CASSFGPSGGQETQYF.

This clone was seen a handful of times. The chain links TRBV5-1 to TRBJ2-7; TRBD1 matches 12 bases. After removal of 3 bases from V and 5 bases from J, the junction contained 6 bases not matched to a gene. This CDR3 comprises 15 residues. In germline, CDR1 is SGHRS, CDR2 YFSETQ. CDR3 coding DNA: TGCGCCAGCAGCTCGGGACAGGGGGCTGTAAACGAGCAGTACTTC. Amino acids: CASSSGQGAVNEQYF. The full variable domain, its missing parts supplied by reference TRBV5-1 and TRBJ2-7, is KAGVTQTPRYLIKTRGQQVTLSCSPISGHRSVSWYQQTPGQGLQFLFEYFSETQRNKGNFPGRFSGRQFSNSRSEMNVSTLELGDSALYLCASSSGQGAVNEQYFGPGTRLTVT.

This clone was seen only once. V gene TRBV4-1 combines with J gene TRBJ1-1; 8 bases agree with TRBD1. The trim removed 3 bases at V and 7 bases at J, leaving 16 bases unmatched. This CDR3 region has 17 residues. CDR1 and CDR2 (germline): MGHRA, YSYEKL. The CDR3 sequence is CASSHPGQEAAGGEAFF. The DNA for the CDR3 is TGCGCCAGCAGCCATCCGGGACAGGAAGCGGCCGGGGGTGAAGCTTTCTTT.

This chain connects TRBV6-5 to TRBJ2-1; 8 bases agree with TRBD1. The CDR3 length is 14 residues. Germline V lookup: CDR1 MNHEY, CDR2 SVGAGI. V lost 5 bases to trimming and J lost 5 bases; unmatched junction nucleotides: 5. The CDR3 sequence is CASSERTGNNEQFF. The CDR3 DNA sequence: TGTGCCAGCAGTGAAAGGACAGGGAACAATGAGCAGTTCTTC.